The present T cell receptor (beta chain) was sequenced within a study of shared clonotypes between healthy human individuals (dated by TCRdb to between 2020 and 2021). Looking at the study overall: A couple of women and a few men aged 18 to 49 years were included in the cohort. Each donor's leukapheresis produced roughly between roughly 0.85 and 9 billion PBMCs. To estimate repertoire size and how much clonotypes are shared between individuals, the study performed deep sequencing of blood TCR repertoires from about five healthy adults. Different laboratories and diverse techniques were used to prepare libraries and sequence TCR repertoires, to increase sequencing depth and limit assay-specific biases. For each donor, three plates each were used for CD4 naive and CD4 memory, two plates were used for CD8 naive, and one plate was used for CD8 memory. General findings and caveats noted by the study authors: Pairwise subsampling led to the expectation that sequencing depth would affect the degree of clonotype sharing among donors. Even with the large sequencing depth, rarefaction of the sorted-subset datasets indicated that sequencing was incomplete. Sharing across a few donors was observed for about 5% of naive CD4, around 3.5% of naive CD8, over 2% of memory CD4, and over 0.3% of memory CD8 clonotypes. Larger estimated clonotype richness was generally found for naive subsets than for memory subsets. The genetic and exposure-history diversity represented was limited by the small number of donors. Clonotypes shared by all four sorted-subset donors showed higher generation probabilities than non-shared clonotypes. Sampling was restricted to blood, and TCR repertoires in tissues likely differ from the TCR repertoires found in blood.

The donors were healthy, HIV-negative adults with no recently reported acute infections or vaccinations. Only Caucasian adults living in Nashville, Tennessee, USA were represented among the donors. CD8 memory samples were composed of magnetically selected CD45RO+ cells combined with CCR7-negative CD45RA+ effector memory (TemRA) cells. After blood collection by leukapheresis, PBMCs were isolated using Ficoll-Histopaque density gradient centrifugation and then cryopreserved in the vapor phase of liquid nitrogen. Analytical flow cytometry was used to check the purity and quantity of every magnetically sorted T cell population. Genomic DNA was isolated from every sorted fraction and measured by UV absorbance on a Nanodrop 2000c. For this clone: The antigen this receptor binds is unknown. No much larger clone exists at a distance of one base, and base qualities are not known.

V is clipped by 3 bases and J by 2 bases, and the sequence between their germline boundaries is 15 bases long. CDR1 SNHLY and CDR2 FYNNEI were looked up in the germline V gene. The CDR3 holds 16 amino acids from the cysteine to the phenylalanine. Of the read, only the CDR3 DNA is kept; its 48 bases are in frame from base 1. Using the deep immunoSEQ assay, multiplex PCR amplified TCR CDR3 regions from genomic DNA. For each cell subset, the extracted genomic DNA was distributed evenly across all wells of several immunoSEQ 96-well plates, and each plate served as one replicate. For sorted subsets, each replicate PCR was loaded with roughly 190 ng genomic DNA, equivalent to about 30,000 T cell genomes. Purified libraries were quantified with a Qubit 3.0 fluorometer, sized on a Bioanalyzer 2100, and re-quantified with the KAPA Library Quantification kit. A separate single-read 150-cycle Illumina NextSeq 550 flow cell was used to sequence each immunoSEQ 96-well plate. The authors processed their data as follows. Because the immunoSEQ output included only junctional sequences and no quality scores, the filtering could not be the same as the filtering used for full-length reads. Sequences were annotated with PyIR, a Python wrapper for IgBLAST v1.9, and V/J genes and CDR3 were assigned using IMGT germline references. Reads with weak V/J assignments (E-value above 1e-6), missing CDR3, stop codons, out-of-frame junctions, or ambiguous translated residues were removed. V3J clonotypes were defined as sequences sharing an identical inferred V gene, J gene, and CDR3 amino acid sequence. The percentage overlap between two repertoires was calculated by dividing the number of shared unique clonotypes by the size of the smaller repertoire. Three approaches were used to assess repertoire richness: RTK rarefaction, the Chao1 estimator, and Recon v2.1 estimates of unobserved clonotypes. For all TCRbeta clonotypes obtained by the gDNA method from a few donors, generation probabilities were computed with OLGA. The immuneACCESS repertoire file appears here via TCRdb, limited to in-frame rearrangements. These files lack a portion of the clones; in checked studies, under half of the deficit traces to unresolved V genes, and the cause of the others is not known. V and J calls plus clone size are reproduced from that table; the DNA served to infer D and trimming. The sample contains about 690,000 clones, 90% of them found a single time. Of the sample, 34% is held by the ten largest clones.

Sequencing input: memory CD8+ T cells from PBMCs. What this sample's cell subset or site label stands for: CD45RO+ cells pooled with CCR7-negative TemRA cells. The sequence is built from TRBV2 and TRBJ2-3; the best D guess is TRBD1, with 6 bases matching. The origin of this receptor is a young man in good health. Some clones in this sample may be carry-over from other donors' samples. The CDR3 region has the sequence CASSEGRGFNTDTQYF. The bases read TGTGCCAGCAGTGAGGGTAGGGGGTTCAACACAGATACGCAGTATTTT. The full variable domain, completed from the reference TRBV2 and TRBJ2-3 proteins outside the CDR3, reads EPEVTQTPSHQVTQMGQEVILRCVPISNHLYFYWYRQILGQKVEFLVSFYNNEISEKSEIFDDQFSVERPDGSNFTLKIRSTKLEDSAMYFCASSEGRGFNTDTQYFGPGTRLTVL.